Listed below are T cell receptor beta chains from one sample, sequenced in a study of blood T cell repertoires in COVID-19. Method: immunoSEQ multiplex PCR; TCRdb's copy keeps in-frame clones and lacks some. Of 60,000 or so clones in the sample, around 91% are singletons; the top ten hold around 13%. Sequencing input: peripheral blood. The receptors were sampled from a man aged 55 to 70 with active COVID-19. The CDR3 runs from the conserved cysteine through the conserved F or W. D genes are given only for firm matches. Size values are once, few and many counts, or a class for expanded clones, and some rows have none.

D	J	size	V	DNA	CDR3
NA	TRBJ1-6	once	TRBV5-4	TGTGCCAGCAGCTCGCGGGCCGCTGTCCCCTCACCCCTCCACTTT	CASSSRAAVPSPLHF
NA	TRBJ1-2	once	TRBV3-1/TRBV3-2	TGTGCCAGCAGCCAAGTTCGGGGGGCTGCTAACTATGGCTACACCTTC	CASSQVRGAANYGYTF
NA	TRBJ2-7	NA	TRBV5-1	TGCGCCAGCAGTCTGACACAATTCGAGCAGTACTTC	CASSLTQFEQYF
NA	TRBJ2-7	NA	TRBV6-5	TGTGCCAGCAAGGGACACCCAAGAGACGAGCAGTACTTC	CASKGHPRDEQYF
NA	TRBJ1-5	NA	TRBV6-5	TGTGCCAGCAGGGAGAGTGGGTTAGGCAATCAGCCCCAGCATTTT	CASRESGLGNQPQHF
TRBD1	TRBJ2-7	NA	TRBV4-1	TGCGCCAGCAGCCAAGTATCGGGACAGTCCTTCGAGCAGTACTTC	CASSQVSGQSFEQYF
TRBD2	TRBJ2-5	NA	TRBV7-9	TGTGCCAGCAGCTTCTTAATCGGGGGGGTTTACCAAGAGACCCAGTACTTC	CASSFLIGGVYQETQYF
NA	TRBJ2-5	NA	TRBV6-5	TGTGCCGGATCTACGGTCGGGGCCCAGTACTTC	CAGSTVGAQYF
TRBD2	TRBJ2-1	NA	TRBV3-1/TRBV3-2	TGTGCCAGCAGACTAGCGGGAGGGAACAATGAGCAGTTCTTC	CASRLAGGNNEQFF
NA	TRBJ2-7	NA	TRBV2	TGTGCCAGCGGGCCCGGGGAGGCCTACGAGCAGTACTTC	CASGPGEAYEQYF
NA	TRBJ2-1	NA	TRBV12-2	TGTGCAAGTCGCTTAGAACGACAGTTTTACAATGAGCAGTTCTTC	CASRLERQFYNEQFF
TRBD2	TRBJ2-1	NA	TRBV6-4	TGTGCCAGCAGCGGGACTAGCGGGCACTCCTACAATGAGCAGTTCTTC	CASSGTSGHSYNEQFF
NA	TRBJ1-6	NA	TRBV6-5	TGTGCCAGCAGCCCGACCGGGACACAGCCACCCCTCCACTTT	CASSPTGTQPPLHF
NA	TRBJ2-7	few	TRBV10-3	TGTGCCATCATGGCTTCCTACGAGCAGTACTTC	CAIMASYEQYF